The clone carrying this TCR beta chain was seen a handful of times. Its antigen is undetermined. Germline values: CDR1 MDHEN, CDR2 SYDVKM. The CDR3 length is 13 residues. V lost 3 bases to trimming and J lost 3 bases, with 6 bases between them. Time point of the sample: newly diagnosed GD, antithyroid drugs for less than 3 months. PBMC-extracted RNA yielded the TCR library. These data come from a study of regulatory T cells in long-lasting Graves disease. Study results and caveats: Accuracy was perhaps lowered by the small sample size.

In building TCR beta libraries, iRepertoire HTBI primers were used together with Arm-PCR of CDR3 regions. Each CDR3 protein is one row after TCRdb ran MiXCR on the multiplex PCR reads. This sample has 400,000 to 500,000 distinct CDR3 sequences, with around 17% found just once. The data were also submitted as part of a second study, on T cells in Graves' hyperthyroidism and ophthalmopathy. That source reports: Graves' hyperthyroidism was deemed stable absent ophthalmopathy progression within 18 months. Diagnosis relied on clinical symptoms, serum thyroxine and TRAb, thyroid ultrasound and orbital computed tomography.

The genes are TRBV28 and TRBJ1-3; D call uncertain. The sequence derives from a woman younger than 30 with Graves disease. This specimen consisted of peripheral blood mononuclear cells (PBMCs), obtained at new diagnosis, from a patient treated with antithyroid drugs. CDR3 protein: CASSFRVGNTIYF. As DNA, the CDR3 is TGTGCCAGCAGTTTTAGGGTTGGAAACACCATATATTTT. Supplemented by reference TRBV28 and TRBJ1-3, the full variable domain reads DVKVTQSSRYLVKRTGEKVFLECVQDMDHENMFWYRQDPGLGLRLIYFSYDVKMKEKGDIPEGYSVSREKKERFSLILESASTNQTSMYLCASSFRVGNTIYFGEGSWLTVV.